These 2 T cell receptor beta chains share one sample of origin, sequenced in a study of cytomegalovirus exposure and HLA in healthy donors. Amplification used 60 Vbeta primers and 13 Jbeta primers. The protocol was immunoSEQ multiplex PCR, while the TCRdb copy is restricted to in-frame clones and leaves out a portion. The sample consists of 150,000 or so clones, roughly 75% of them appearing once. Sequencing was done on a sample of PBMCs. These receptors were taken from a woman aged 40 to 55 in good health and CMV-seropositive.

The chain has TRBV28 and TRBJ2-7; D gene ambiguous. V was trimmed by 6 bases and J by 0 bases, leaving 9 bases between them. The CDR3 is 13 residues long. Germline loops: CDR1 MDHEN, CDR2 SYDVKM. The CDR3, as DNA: TGTGCCAGCAGGTCACACGTCTCCTACGAGCAGTACTTC. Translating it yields CASRSHVSYEQYF.

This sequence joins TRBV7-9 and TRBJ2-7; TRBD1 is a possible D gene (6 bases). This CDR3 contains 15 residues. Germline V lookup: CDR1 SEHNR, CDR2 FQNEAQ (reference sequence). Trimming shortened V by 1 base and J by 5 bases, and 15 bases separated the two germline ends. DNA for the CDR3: TGTGCCAGCAGCTTAGTTGGCCAGGGGAAAGACGAGCAGTACTTC. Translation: CASSLVGQGKDEQYF.